The T cell receptor (beta chain) under discussion was sequenced for a study of shared clonotypes between healthy human individuals. Regarding the study as a whole: What naive subsets generally showed was a larger estimated richness than memory subsets showed.

After removal of 4 bases from V and 7 bases from J, the junction contained 8 bases not matched to a gene. Germline V gene lookup returns CDR1 SGDLS and CDR2 YYNGEE. The CDR3 is 16 amino acids. As concerns this clone: Antigen: not known.

Per sorted-subset replicate PCR, input was approximately 180 ng DNA, representing about 30,000 T cell genomes. Assay: immunoSEQ multiplex PCR; the TCRdb copy retains only in-frame clones and omits some. The sample contains 1,400,000 or so clones, approximately 98.5% of which appear only once. The clonotype was recovered from a young man in good health. Material for sequencing was naive CD4+ T cells sorted from blood. This sample's subset: CD45RA+ positively selected. J is TRBJ2-1 and V is TRBV9; 13 nucleotides line up with TRBD2. CDR3 loop: CASSPRTSGSWNEQFF. The DNA of the CDR3 is TGTGCCAGCAGCCCGAGGACTAGCGGGAGTTGGAATGAGCAGTTCTTC.